Given below is one T cell receptor (beta chain) in context. The CDR3 sequence is 16 residues long. Per the germline V gene, CDR1 is SGHNT and CDR2 is YYREEE (reference sequence). The V end was cut by 0 bases, the J end by 8 bases, with 20 bases between. The data derive from a study of blood T cell repertoires in COVID-19. The method was immunoSEQ multiplex PCR; TCRdb's version includes in-frame clones alone and lacks a portion of them. The sample has roughly 250,000 clones, 70% to 90% seen once. The sequencing input was PBMCs or T cells enriched from blood (not recorded which). The clonotype comes from a woman in her twenties or thirties who had recovered from COVID-19. The chain has TRBV5-4 and TRBJ1-2, with D maybe TRBD1 (6 bases). The CDR3 coding sequence is TGTGCCAGCAGCTTGGCCGGACAGCAGGGTCCTAAGGGCTACACCTTC. This translates into CASSLAGQQGPKGYTF. The whole variable domain, remainder taken from reference TRBV5-4 and TRBJ1-2, is ETGVTQSPTHLIKTRGQQVTLRCSSQSGHNTVSWYQQALGQGPQFIFQYYREEENGRGNFPPRFSGLQFPNYSSELNVNALELDDSALYLCASSLAGQQGPKGYTFGSGTRLTVV.